Here is one TCR beta chain with its context. This clonotype was picked up a small number of times. Which antigen it targets is not known. Per-base qualities were not stored, and no clone one base away is much larger. Including the terminal cysteine and phenylalanine, the CDR3 comprises 15 residues. The only DNA kept is the CDR3, 45 bases in frame from the first base. V is clipped by 5 bases and J by 4 bases, and the sequence between their germline boundaries is 14 bases long. The germline V gene (reference sequence) supplies CDR1 LNHNV and CDR2 YYDKDF. This sample was sequenced with an Illumina HiSeq 2500. Quantitative 5'-RACE with molecular barcodes was used to prepare TCR beta libraries. The authors' pipeline ran thus. A new computational method based on a probabilistic model of VDJ rearrangement was used to identify disease-linked TCR variants. The public reads were reanalyzed by TCRdb: fastp trimming at Q25, MiXCR alignment, in-frame beta chains only. Merged by CDR3 protein, the rows form single entries marked with the most common genes and DNA. The V and J calls reflect TCRdb's pipeline rather than the authors' work. The sample has a few hundred thousand distinct CDR3 sequences on record, approximately 11% of them singletons. Less than 7.5% of the sample is taken by the ten largest.

This entry is derived from a study of CD8 T cells in ankylosing spondylitis (dated by TCRdb to about 2017). A note on the overall study: T cell receptor beta repertoires were profiled in healthy donors and ankylosing spondylitis patients so that disease-linked TCR variants could be found. The full study cohort comprised 25 ankylosing spondylitis patients and 85 to 120 healthy donors. Samples of peripheral blood were taken, and for ankylosing spondylitis patients, synovial fluid was collected as well. Findings and caveats that apply to the study as a whole: Some TCR beta motif variants had previously been reported in synovial fluid and blood of reactive arthritis patients, which suggested common disease-initiation mechanisms. The disease-linked clones had a CD8+ phenotype and were found at relatively low frequencies in peripheral blood. Blood from ankylosing spondylitis patients appeared to be characterized by a TCR beta motif composed of 7 to 9 highly homologous amino acid variants. Significant enrichment of the disease-linked clones was reported in matched synovial fluid samples from ankylosing spondylitis patients.

The V and J segments used are TRBV15 and TRBJ2-2; a tentative D match to TRBD2 spans 6 bases. The sample taken for sequencing was blood, either unsorted or a sorted T cell fraction (not recorded which). This TCR derives from a male donor with ankylosing spondylitis or in good health (not recorded which). The CDR3: CATSVETSSTGELFF. The sequenced DNA: TGTGCCACCAGCGTTGAGACTAGTAGCACCGGGGAGCTGTTTTTT.